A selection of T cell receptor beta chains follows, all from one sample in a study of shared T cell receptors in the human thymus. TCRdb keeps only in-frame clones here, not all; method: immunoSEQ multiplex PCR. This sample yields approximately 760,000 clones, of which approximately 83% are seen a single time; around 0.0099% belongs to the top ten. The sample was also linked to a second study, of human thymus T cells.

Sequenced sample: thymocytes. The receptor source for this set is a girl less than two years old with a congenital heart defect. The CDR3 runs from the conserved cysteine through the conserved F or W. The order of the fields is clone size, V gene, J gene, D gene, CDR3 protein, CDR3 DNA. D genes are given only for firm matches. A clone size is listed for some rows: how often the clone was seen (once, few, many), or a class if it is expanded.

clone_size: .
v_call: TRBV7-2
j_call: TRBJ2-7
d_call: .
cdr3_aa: CASSLVGGPGEQYF
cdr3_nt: TGTGCCAGCAGCTTAGTTGGTGGGCCCGGCGAGCAGTACTTC

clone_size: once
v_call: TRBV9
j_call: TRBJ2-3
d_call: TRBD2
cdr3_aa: CASSLGGDPRDTQYF
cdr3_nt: TGTGCCAGCAGCTTGGGGGGGGACCCTCGGGATACGCAGTATTTT

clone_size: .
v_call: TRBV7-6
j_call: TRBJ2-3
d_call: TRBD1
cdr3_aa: CASSLAGTGRADTQYF
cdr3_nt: TGTGCCAGCAGCTTGGCCGGGACAGGGCGCGCAGATACGCAGTATTTT

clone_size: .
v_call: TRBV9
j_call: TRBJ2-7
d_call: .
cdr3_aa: CASSVGGGLLYEQYF
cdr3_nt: TGTGCCAGCAGCGTAGGGGGGGGCCTTCTCTACGAGCAGTACTTC

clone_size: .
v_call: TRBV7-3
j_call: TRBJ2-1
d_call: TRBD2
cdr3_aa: CASGQAGGLGDEQFF
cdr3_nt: TGTGCCAGCGGGCAAGCGGGGGGGCTTGGGGATGAGCAGTTCTTC

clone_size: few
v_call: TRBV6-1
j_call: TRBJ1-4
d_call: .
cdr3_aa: CASVEREKLFF
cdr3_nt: TGTGCCAGTGTGGAGCGTGAAAAACTGTTTTTT

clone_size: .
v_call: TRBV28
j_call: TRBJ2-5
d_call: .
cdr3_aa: CASSFPGRETQYF
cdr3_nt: TGTGCCAGCAGTTTCCCAGGAAGAGAGACCCAGTACTTC

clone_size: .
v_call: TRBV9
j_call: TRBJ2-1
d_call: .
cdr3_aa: CASSVARGQASSYNEQFF
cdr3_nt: TGTGCCAGCAGCGTAGCTAGGGGCCAGGCCAGCTCCTACAATGAGCAGTTCTTC

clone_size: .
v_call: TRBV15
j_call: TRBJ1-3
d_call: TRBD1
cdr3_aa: CATSRAAYRDRAGNTIYF
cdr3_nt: TGTGCCACCAGCAGGGCTGCTTACCGGGACAGGGCAGGAAACACCATATATTTT

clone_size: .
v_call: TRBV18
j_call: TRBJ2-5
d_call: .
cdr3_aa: CASSPTKKETQYF
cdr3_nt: TGTGCCAGCTCACCTACAAAGAAAGAGACCCAGTACTTC

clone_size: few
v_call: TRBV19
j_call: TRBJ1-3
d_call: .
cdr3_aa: CASSPLRFVRGSGVNYSGNTIYF
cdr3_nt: TGTGCCAGTAGTCCCCTGAGGTTTGTCCGAGGGTCTGGGGTTAATTACTCTGGAAACACCATATATTTT

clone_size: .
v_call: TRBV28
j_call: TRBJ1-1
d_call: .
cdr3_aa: CASSTGQNTEAFF
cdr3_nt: TGTGCCAGCAGTACGGGACAGAACACTGAAGCTTTCTTT

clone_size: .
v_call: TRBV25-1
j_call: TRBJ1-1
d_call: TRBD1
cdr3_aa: CASKSSGTGGEAFF
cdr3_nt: TGTGCCAGCAAATCTTCCGGGACAGGGGGTGAAGCTTTCTTT

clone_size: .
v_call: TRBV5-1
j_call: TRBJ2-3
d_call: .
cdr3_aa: CASSGGSRDTQYF
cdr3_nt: TGCGCCAGCAGTGGGGGGTCCCGAGATACGCAGTATTTT

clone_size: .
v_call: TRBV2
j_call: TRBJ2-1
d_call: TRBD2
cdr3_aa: CASSTSGVYEQFF
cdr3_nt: TGTGCCAGCAGCACCAGCGGGGTATATGAGCAGTTCTTC

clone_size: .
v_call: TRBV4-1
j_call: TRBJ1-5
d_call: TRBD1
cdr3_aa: CASSQDRTGDSNQPQHF
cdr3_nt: TGCGCCAGCAGCCAAGATCGGACAGGGGATAGCAATCAGCCCCAGCATTTT

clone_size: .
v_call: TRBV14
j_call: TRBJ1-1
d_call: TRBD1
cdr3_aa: CASSQEGDSMNTEAFF
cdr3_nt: TGTGCCAGCAGCCAAGAAGGGGACAGTATGAACACTGAAGCTTTCTTT

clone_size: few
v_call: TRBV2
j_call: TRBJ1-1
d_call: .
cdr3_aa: CASGGEGTEAFF
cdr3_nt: TGTGCCAGCGGGGGCGAGGGCACTGAAGCTTTCTTT

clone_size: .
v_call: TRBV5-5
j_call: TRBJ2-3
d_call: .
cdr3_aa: CASNQQGLRSSRGQYF
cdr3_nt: TGTGCCAGCAACCAACAGGGACTAAGGTCTTCCCGTGGGCAGTATTTT

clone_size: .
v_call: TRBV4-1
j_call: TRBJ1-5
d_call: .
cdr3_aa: CASSQAPEANFTYQPQHF
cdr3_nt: TGCGCCAGCAGCCAAGCCCCCGAGGCGAATTTTACCTATCAGCCCCAGCATTTT

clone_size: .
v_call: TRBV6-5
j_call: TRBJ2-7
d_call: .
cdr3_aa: CASSYHSRTGGYEQYF
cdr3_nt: TGTGCCAGCAGTTACCACTCCCGGACTGGTGGTTACGAGCAGTACTTC

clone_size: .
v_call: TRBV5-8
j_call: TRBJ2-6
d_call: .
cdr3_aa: CASSLATTTASSGANVLTF
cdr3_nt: TGTGCCAGCAGCTTGGCCACTACTACGGCCTCATCTGGGGCCAACGTCCTGACTTTC

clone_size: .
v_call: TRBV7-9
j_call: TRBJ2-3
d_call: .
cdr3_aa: CASSLWTDVLTSTDTQYF
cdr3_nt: TGTGCCAGCAGCTTATGGACAGACGTTCTTACTAGCACAGATACGCAGTATTTT

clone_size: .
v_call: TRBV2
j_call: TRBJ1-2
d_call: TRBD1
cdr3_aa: CASIPSGGLSHTF
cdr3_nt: TGTGCCAGCATCCCCTCAGGGGGCCTGTCTCACACCTTC

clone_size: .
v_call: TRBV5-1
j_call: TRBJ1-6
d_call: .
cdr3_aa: CASSLLGDSYNSPLHF
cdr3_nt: TGCGCCAGCAGCTTGCTAGGGGACTCCTATAATTCACCCCTCCACTTT

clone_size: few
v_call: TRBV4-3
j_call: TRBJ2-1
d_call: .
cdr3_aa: CASSHLGQPYNEQFF
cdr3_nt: TGCGCCAGCAGCCACCTAGGACAGCCCTACAATGAGCAGTTCTTC

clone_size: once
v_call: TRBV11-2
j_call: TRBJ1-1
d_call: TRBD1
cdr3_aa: CASSRIPGQGGTEAFF
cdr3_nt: TGTGCCAGCAGCCGAATACCGGGACAGGGAGGCACTGAAGCTTTCTTT

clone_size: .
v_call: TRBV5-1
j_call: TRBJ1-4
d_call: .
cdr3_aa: CASSLEVGRFNEKLFF
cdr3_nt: TGCGCCAGCAGCTTGGAAGTTGGGAGGTTTAATGAAAAACTGTTTTTT

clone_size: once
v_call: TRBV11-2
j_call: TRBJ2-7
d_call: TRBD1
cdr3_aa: CASSLALHPGQGYSYEQYF
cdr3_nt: TGTGCCAGCAGCTTAGCCCTTCATCCGGGACAGGGCTATTCCTACGAGCAGTACTTC

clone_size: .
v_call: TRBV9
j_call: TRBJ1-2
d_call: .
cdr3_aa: CASSVEGRQYYGYTF
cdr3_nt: TGTGCCAGCAGCGTTGAAGGCAGACAGTACTATGGCTACACCTTC

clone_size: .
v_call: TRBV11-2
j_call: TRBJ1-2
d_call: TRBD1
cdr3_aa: CASSLDPLGTGGAMGGYTF
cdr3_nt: TGTGCCAGCAGCTTAGATCCTCTGGGGACAGGGGGCGCGATGGGAGGCTACACCTTC

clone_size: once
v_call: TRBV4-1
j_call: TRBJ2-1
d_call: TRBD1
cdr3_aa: CASSDRDRTNEQFF
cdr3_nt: TGCGCCAGCAGCGACCGGGACAGGACCAATGAGCAGTTCTTC

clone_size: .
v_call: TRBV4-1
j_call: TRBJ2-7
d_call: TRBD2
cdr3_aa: CASSQVGGGRYEQYF
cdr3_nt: TGCGCCAGCAGCCAAGTCGGGGGGGGGCGGTACGAGCAGTACTTC

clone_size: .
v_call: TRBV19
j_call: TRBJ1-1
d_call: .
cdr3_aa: CASSSGPGNREAFF
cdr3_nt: TGTGCCAGTAGTAGTGGGCCCGGAAACAGGGAAGCTTTCTTT

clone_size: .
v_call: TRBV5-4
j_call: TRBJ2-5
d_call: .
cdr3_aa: CASSLAGILEYQETQYF
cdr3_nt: TGTGCCAGCAGCCTTGCTGGCATCCTAGAGTACCAAGAGACCCAGTACTTC

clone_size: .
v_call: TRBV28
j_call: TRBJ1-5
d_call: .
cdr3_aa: CASSFPFILVSNQPQHF
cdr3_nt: TGTGCCAGCAGTTTCCCCTTTATCTTAGTCAGCAATCAGCCCCAGCATTTT

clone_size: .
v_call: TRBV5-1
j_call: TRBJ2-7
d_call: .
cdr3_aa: CASSLEGHPTYEQYF
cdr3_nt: TGCGCCAGCAGCTTGGAAGGACACCCTACCTACGAGCAGTACTTC

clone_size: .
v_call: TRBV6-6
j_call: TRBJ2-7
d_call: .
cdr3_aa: CASSLFTRGISYEQYF
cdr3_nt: TGTGCCAGCAGTTTGTTTACAAGGGGGATCTCCTACGAGCAGTACTTC

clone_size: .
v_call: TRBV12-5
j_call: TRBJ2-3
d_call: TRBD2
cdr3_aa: CASGLVAGGLAGGPDTQYF
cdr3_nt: TGTGCTAGTGGTTTGGTCGCCGGGGGACTAGCGGGGGGGCCAGATACGCAGTATTTT

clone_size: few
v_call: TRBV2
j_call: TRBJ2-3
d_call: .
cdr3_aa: CASSGQGWTDTQYF
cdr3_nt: TGTGCCAGCAGTGGCCAGGGATGGACAGATACGCAGTATTTT

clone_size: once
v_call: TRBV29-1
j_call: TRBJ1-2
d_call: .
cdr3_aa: CSGSAGSGYTF
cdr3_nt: TGCAGCGGCAGCGCGGGGAGTGGCTACACCTTC

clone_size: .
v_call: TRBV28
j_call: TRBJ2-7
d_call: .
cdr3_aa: CASSPHDRTYEQYF
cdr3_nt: TGTGCCAGCAGTCCTCATGACAGAACCTACGAGCAGTACTTC

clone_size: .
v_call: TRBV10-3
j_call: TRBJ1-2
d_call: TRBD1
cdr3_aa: CAIRRVQGRFYGYTF
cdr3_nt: TGTGCCATCAGGCGGGTACAGGGGCGGTTCTATGGCTACACCTTC

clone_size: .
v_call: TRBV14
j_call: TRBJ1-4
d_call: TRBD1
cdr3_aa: CASSQDLLGQGNEKLFF
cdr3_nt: TGTGCCAGCAGCCAAGACTTACTGGGACAGGGAAATGAAAAACTGTTTTTT

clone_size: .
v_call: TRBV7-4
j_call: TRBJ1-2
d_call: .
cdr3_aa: CASSSDLGGDGYTF
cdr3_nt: TGTGCCAGCAGCTCTGATCTCGGGGGAGATGGCTACACCTTC

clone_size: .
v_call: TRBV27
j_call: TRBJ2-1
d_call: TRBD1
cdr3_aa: CASSPDRVNEQFF
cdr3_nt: TGTGCCAGCAGTCCCGACAGGGTCAATGAGCAGTTCTTC

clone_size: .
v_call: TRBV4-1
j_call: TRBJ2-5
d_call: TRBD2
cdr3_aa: CASSQDREGGPGETQYF
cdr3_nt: TGCGCCAGCAGCCAAGATCGGGAGGGGGGGCCGGGAGAGACCCAGTACTTC

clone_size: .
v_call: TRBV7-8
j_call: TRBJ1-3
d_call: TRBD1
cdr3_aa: CASSLKWDRGAGNTIYF
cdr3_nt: TGTGCCAGCAGCTTAAAGTGGGACAGGGGAGCTGGAAACACCATATATTTT

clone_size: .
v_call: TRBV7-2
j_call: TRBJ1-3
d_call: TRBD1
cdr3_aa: CASSLGTGSGNTIYF
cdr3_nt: TGTGCCAGCAGCTTAGGGACAGGGTCTGGAAACACCATATATTTT

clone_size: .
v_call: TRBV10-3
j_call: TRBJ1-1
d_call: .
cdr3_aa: CAISEASRKARRENTEAFF
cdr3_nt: TGTGCCATCAGTGAGGCGTCCCGTAAAGCCCGACGGGAGAACACTGAAGCTTTCTTT

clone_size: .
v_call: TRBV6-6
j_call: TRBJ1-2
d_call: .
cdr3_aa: CASRRGYGYTF
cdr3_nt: TGTGCCAGCAGGCGGGGCTATGGCTACACCTTC

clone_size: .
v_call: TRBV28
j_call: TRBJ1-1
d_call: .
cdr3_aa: CASSPKTSPFEAFF
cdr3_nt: TGTGCCAGCAGTCCCAAGACATCGCCCTTTGAAGCTTTCTTT

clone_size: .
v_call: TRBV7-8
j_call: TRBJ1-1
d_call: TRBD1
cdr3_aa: CASSEQGAGVNTEAFF
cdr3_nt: TGTGCCAGCAGCGAACAGGGGGCTGGTGTGAACACTGAAGCTTTCTTT

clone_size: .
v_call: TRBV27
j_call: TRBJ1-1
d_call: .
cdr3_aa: CASSLGLAGASEAFF
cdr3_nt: TGTGCCAGCAGTTTGGGGTTGGCAGGGGCCAGTGAAGCTTTCTTT

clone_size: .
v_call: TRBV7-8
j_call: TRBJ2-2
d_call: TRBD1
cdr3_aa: CASSLYADRRTGELFF
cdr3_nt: TGTGCCAGCAGCTTATACGCGGACAGGCGGACCGGGGAGCTGTTTTTT

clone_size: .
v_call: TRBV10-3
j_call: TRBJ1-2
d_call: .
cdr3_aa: CAISPCAYGYTF
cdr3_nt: TGTGCCATCAGCCCATGCGCCTATGGCTACACCTTC

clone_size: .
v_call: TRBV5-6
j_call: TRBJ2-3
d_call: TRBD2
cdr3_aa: CASSLASGGRASTDTQYF
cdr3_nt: TGTGCCAGCAGCTTGGCTAGCGGGGGACGTGCTAGCACAGATACGCAGTATTTT